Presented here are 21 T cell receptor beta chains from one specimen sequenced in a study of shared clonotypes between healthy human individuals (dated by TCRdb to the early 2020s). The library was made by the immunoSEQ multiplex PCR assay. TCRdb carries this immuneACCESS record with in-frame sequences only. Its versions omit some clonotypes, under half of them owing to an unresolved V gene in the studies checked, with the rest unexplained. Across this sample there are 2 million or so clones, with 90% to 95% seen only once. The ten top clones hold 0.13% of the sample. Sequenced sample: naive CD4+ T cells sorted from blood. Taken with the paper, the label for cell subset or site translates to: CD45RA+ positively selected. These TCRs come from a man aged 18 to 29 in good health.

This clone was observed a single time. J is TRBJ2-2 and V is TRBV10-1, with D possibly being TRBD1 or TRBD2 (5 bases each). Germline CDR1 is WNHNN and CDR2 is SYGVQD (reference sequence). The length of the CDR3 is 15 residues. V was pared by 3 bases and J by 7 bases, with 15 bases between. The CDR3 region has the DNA TGCGCCAGCAGTGACGGGGCCGCGTTTAACGGGGAGCTGTTTTTT. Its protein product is CASSDGAAFNGELFF.

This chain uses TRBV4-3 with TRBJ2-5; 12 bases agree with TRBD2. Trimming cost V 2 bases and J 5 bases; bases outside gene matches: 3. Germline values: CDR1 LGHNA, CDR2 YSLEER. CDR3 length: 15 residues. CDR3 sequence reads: CASSQKLAGGETQYF. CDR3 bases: TGCGCCAGCAGCCAAAAACTAGCGGGGGGTGAGACCCAGTACTTC.

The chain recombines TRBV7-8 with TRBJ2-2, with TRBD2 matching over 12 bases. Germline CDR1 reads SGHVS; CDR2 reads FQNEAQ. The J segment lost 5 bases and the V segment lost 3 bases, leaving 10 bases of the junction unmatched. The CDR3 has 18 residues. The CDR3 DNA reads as TGTGCCAGCAGCTTGTCAGGGACTAGCGGGTTTAAGACCGGGGAGCTGTTTTTT. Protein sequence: CASSLSGTSGFKTGELFF.

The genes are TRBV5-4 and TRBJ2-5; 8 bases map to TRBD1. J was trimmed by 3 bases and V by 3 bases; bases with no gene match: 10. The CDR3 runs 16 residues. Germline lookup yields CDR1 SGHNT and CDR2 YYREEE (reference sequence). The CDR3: CASSSGGYRGEETQYF. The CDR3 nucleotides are TGTGCCAGCAGCTCTGGAGGGTACAGGGGGGAAGAGACCCAGTACTTC.

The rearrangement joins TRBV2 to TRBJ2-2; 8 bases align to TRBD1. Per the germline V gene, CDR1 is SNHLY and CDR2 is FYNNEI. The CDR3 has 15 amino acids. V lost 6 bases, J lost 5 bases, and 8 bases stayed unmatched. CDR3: CASREDRAGTGELFF. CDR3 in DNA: TGTGCCAGCAGGGAGGACAGGGCGGGAACCGGGGAGCTGTTTTTT.

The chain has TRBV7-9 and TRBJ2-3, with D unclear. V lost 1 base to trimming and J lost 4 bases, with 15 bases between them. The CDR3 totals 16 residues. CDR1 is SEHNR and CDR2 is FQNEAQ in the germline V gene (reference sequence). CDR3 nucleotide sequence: TGTGCCAGCAGCTTAGTCTTCCTAGGCTCCCCAGATACGCAGTATTTT. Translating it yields CASSLVFLGSPDTQYF.

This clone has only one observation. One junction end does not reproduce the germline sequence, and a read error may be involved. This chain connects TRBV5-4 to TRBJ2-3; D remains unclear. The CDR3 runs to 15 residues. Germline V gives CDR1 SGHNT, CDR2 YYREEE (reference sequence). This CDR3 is CASTLDPGFRDTQYF. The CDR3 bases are TGTGCCAGCACCTTGGACCCCGGATTCAGAGATACGCAGTATTTT.

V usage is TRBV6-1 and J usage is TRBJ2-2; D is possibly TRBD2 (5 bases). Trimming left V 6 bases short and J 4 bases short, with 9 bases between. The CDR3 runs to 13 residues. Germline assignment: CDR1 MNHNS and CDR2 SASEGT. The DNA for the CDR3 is TGTGCCAGCAGCGACGGGATCACCGGGGAGCTGTTTTTT. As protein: CASSDGITGELFF.

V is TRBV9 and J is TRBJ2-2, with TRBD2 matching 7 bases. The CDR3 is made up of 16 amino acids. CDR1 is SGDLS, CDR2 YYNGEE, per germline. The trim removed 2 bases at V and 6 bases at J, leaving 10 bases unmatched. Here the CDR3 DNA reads TGTGCCAGCAGCGTCTCCGGGACTACTGTAGCCGGGGAGCTGTTTTTT. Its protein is CASSVSGTTVAGELFF.

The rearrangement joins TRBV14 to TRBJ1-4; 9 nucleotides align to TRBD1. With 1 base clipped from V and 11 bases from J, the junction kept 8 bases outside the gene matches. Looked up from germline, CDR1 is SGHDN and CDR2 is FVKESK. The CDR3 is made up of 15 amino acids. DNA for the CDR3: TGTGCCAGCAGCCAAGGCGGGACAGGGCCGGGGAAACTGTTTTTT. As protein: CASSQGGTGPGKLFF. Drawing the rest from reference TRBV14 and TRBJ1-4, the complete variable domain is EAGVTQFPSHSVIEKGQTVTLRCDPISGHDNLYWYRRVMGKEIKFLLHFVKESKQDESGMPNNRFLAERTGGTYSTLKVQPAELEDSGVYFCASSQGGTGPGKLFFGSGTQLSVL.

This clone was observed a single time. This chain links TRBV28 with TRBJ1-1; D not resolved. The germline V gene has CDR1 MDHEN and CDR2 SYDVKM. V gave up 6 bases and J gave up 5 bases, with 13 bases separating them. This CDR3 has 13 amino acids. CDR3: CASSTPGRTEAFF. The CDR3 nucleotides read TGTGCCAGCAGCACACCTGGGAGAACTGAAGCTTTCTTT.

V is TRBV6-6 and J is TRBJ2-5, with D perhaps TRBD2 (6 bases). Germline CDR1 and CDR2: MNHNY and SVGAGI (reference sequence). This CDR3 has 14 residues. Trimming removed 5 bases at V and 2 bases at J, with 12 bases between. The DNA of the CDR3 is TGTGCCAGCAGTCTCTCTGCGGGGCAAGAGACCCAGTACTTC. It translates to CASSLSAGQETQYF.

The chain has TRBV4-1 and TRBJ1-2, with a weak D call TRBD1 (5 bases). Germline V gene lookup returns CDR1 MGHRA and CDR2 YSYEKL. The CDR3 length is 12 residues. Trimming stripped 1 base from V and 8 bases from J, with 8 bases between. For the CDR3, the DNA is TGCGCCAGCAGCCAAGGGGGGGTCGGCTACACCTTC. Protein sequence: CASSQGGVGYTF.

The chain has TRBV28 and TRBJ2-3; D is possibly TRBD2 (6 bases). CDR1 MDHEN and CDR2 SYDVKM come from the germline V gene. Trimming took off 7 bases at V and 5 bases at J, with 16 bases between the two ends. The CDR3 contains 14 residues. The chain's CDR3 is CASTVGGVRDTQYF. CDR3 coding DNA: TGTGCCAGCACGGTAGGCGGGGTAAGAGATACGCAGTATTTT. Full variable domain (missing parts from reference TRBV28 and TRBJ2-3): DVKVTQSSRYLVKRTGEKVFLECVQDMDHENMFWYRQDPGLGLRLIYFSYDVKMKEKGDIPEGYSVSREKKERFSLILESASTNQTSMYLCASTVGGVRDTQYFGPGTRLTVL.

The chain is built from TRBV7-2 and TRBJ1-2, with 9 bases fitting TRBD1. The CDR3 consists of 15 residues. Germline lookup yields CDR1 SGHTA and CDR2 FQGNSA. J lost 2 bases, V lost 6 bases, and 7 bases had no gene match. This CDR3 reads CASSTSGTGNYGYTF. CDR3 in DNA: TGTGCCAGCAGTACTTCCGGGACAGGGAACTATGGCTACACCTTC.

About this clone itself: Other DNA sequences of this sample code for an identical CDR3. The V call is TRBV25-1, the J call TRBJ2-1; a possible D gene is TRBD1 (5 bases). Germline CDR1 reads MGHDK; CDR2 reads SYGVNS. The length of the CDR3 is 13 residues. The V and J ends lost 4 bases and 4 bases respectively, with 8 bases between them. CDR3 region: CASSATGYNEQFF. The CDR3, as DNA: TGTGCCAGCAGTGCAACAGGTTACAATGAGCAGTTCTTC. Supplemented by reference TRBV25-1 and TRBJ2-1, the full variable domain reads EADIYQTPRYLVIGTGKKITLECSQTMGHDKMYWYQQDPGMELHLIHYSYGVNSTEKGDLSSESTVSRIRTEHFPLTLESARPSHTSQYLCASSATGYNEQFFGPGTRLTVL.

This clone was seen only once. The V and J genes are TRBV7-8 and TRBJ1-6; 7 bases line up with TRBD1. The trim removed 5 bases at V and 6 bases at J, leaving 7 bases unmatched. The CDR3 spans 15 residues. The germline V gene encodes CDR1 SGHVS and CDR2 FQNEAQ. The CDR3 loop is CASSGRQGLNSPLHF. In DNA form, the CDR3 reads TGTGCCAGCAGCGGGCGACAGGGACTTAATTCACCCCTCCACTTT.

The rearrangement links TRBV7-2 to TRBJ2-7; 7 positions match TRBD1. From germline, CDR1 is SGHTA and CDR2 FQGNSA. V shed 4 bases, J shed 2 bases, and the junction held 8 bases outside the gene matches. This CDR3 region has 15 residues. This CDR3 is CASSSPDRVAYEQYF. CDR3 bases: TGTGCCAGCAGCTCGCCAGACAGGGTAGCCTACGAGCAGTACTTC. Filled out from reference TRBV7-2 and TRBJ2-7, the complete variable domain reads GAGVSQSPSNKVTEKGKDVELRCDPISGHTALYWYRQSLGQGLEFLIYFQGNSAPDKSGLPSDRFSAERTGGSVSTLTIQRTQQEDSAVYLCASSSPDRVAYEQYFGPGTRLTVT.

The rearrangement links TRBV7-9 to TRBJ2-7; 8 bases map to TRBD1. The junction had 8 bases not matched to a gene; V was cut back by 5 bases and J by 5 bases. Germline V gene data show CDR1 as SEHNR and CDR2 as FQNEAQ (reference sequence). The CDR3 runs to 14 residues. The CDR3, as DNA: TGTGCCAGCAGCCAACCGACAGGGGACCACGAGCAGTACTTC. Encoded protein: CASSQPTGDHEQYF.

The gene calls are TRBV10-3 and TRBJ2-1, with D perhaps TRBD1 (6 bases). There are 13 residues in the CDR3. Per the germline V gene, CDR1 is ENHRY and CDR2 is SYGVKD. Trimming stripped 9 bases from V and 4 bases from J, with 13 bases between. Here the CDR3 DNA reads TGTGCCATAGAGGGGGAACGATACAATGAGCAGTTCTTC. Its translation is CAIEGERYNEQFF.

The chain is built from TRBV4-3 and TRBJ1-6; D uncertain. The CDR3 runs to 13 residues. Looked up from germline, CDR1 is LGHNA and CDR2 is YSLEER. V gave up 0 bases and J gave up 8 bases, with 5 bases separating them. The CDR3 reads CASSQDGDSPLHF. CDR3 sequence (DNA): TGCGCCAGCAGCCAAGACGGGGATTCACCCCTCCACTTT.